The table lists the clone carrying this TCR beta chain with a few counts. Its antigen remains unknown. Focal radiation and CTLA-4 blockade (ipilimumab) were tested in chemo-refractory metastatic non-small-cell lung cancer patients. The sample originates from a study of radiotherapy plus CTLA-4 blockade in lung cancer. Turning to the study itself: Disease control reached about 28%, with objective responses in 15% to 20%. Study findings and constraints: How blood T cell clones changed early, along with interferon-beta, reportedly forecast response best.

The germline V gene encodes CDR1 SGHRS and CDR2 YFSETQ. This CDR3 contains 17 residues. V shed 1 base and J 0 bases; nucleotides not matched to a gene: 6. Sequencing used immunoSEQ multiplex PCR; TCRdb keeps in-frame clones, though not all of them. The data hold about 68,000 clones, with less than 80% observed a single time. The chain joins TRBV5-1 to TRBJ2-3; 9 bases match TRBD2. This receptor was obtained from a human donor with non-small cell lung cancer who had a complete response to radiotherapy plus ipilimumab. Sequencing used peripheral blood, obtained from a patient treated with radiotherapy plus ipilimumab. The chain's CDR3 is CASSLTTSGKSTDTQYF. The CDR3 DNA sequence: TGCGCCAGCAGCTTGACGACTAGCGGAAAAAGCACAGATACGCAGTATTTT.